Below, 2 T cell receptor beta chains from the same sample are listed, as sequenced in a study of HIV-infected patients and healthy controls. All unsorted peripheral T cells were captured because whole blood was used without fractionation. Reverse transcription used 450 to 650 ng RNA and constant-region primers for alpha and beta. Separate chain-specific third strand synthesis with multiplexing indices produced the alpha and beta libraries. TCRdb fed the 5' RACE reads into MiXCR, producing one record per CDR3 protein. The table shows about 11,000 distinct CDR3 sequences, with approximately 4.9% occurring only once. Sample: blood. These receptors came from an adult in good health.

The sample holds many counts of this clonotype. V usage is TRBV4-1 and J usage is TRBJ2-1, with D possibly TRBD2 on 6 matching bases. Deletions cut 0 bases from V and 8 bases from J, with 17 bases between. This CDR3 is 16 amino acids long. Germline CDR1 is MGHRA and CDR2 is YSYEKL. CDR3 amino acids: CASSQDQAGAVYEQFF. In DNA, the CDR3 is TGCGCCAGCAGCCAAGATCAAGCGGGTGCAGTCTATGAGCAGTTCTTC.

This clonotype was picked up many times. CDR3 loop: CASSGAADTQYF. The CDR3 DNA follows: TGTGCCAGCAGCGGAGCCGCAGATACGCAGTATTTT. The rearrangement joins TRBV5-4 to TRBJ2-3; D gene uncertain. This CDR3 region has 12 residues. V shed 4 bases and J shed 4 bases, with 7 bases lying between them. Germline V gene data show CDR1 as SGHNT and CDR2 as YYREEE (reference sequence).